Here is one TCR beta chain with its context. The naive CD8 fraction comprised CD45RO-negative cells positively selected for CCR7 and excluded terminally differentiated effector memory CD45RA+ cells. This specimen belongs to a study of shared clonotypes between healthy human individuals. Per germline, CDR1 MNHNY and CDR2 SVGAGI (reference sequence). The CDR3 length is 12 residues. V was shortened by 6 bases and J by 2 bases, with 7 bases between the two germline ends. Clones were read by immunoSEQ multiplex PCR, and TCRdb kept only the in-frame ones, dropping some. The top ten hold about 0.22% of the sample, which has roughly 770,000 clones, just over 95% seen once.

The clonotype was recovered from a young man in good health. The sample comprised naive CD8+ T cells sorted from blood. This chain connects TRBV6-6 to TRBJ1-1; D unresolved. The CDR3 DNA follows: TGTGCCAGCAGCCATGACAACACTGAAGCTTTCTTT. It codes for CASSHDNTEAFF.